The T cell receptor beta chain under discussion was sequenced for a study of cytotoxic CD8 clonotypes in ibrutinib-treated CLL. Study as a whole: Patients: eleven to twelve relapsed/refractory, some 15 treatment-naive, under 18 IGHV unmutated. Investigators collected response samples after a median about 11 months of treatment, range 6 to 36. Study results and limitations: The clonality rise at ibrutinib response reflected private clonotype expansion.

The CDR3 is 15 residues long. The J segment lost 5 bases and the V segment lost 5 bases, leaving 4 bases of the junction unmatched. Germline CDR1 and CDR2: SGHTA and FQGTGA. Researchers set a sequencing depth target of 1 in 200,000 to 1 in 1 million T cells. Sequenced by immunoSEQ multiplex PCR; TCRdb stores in-frame clones only, minus some. The profile shows roughly 60,000 clones, approximately 71% of them singletons. A word on this clone: Its antigen is not known.

This TCR was recovered from a human donor with chronic lymphocytic leukemia. Sample: PBMCs, taken after 12 months of ibrutinib treatment. This chain uses TRBV7-3 with TRBJ2-3; 13 bases are a match to TRBD2. The CDR3, as DNA: TGTGCCAGCAGCCGGACTAGCGGGAGTATAGATACGCAGTATTTT. This gives the protein CASSRTSGSIDTQYF.